Presented here are 21 T cell receptor beta chains from one specimen sequenced in a study of CD8 T cells in ankylosing spondylitis. TCRdb fed the 5' RACE reads into MiXCR, producing one record per CDR3 protein. This table holds more than 150,000 distinct CDR3 sequences, around a sixth found once. Sequenced input: blood, either unsorted or a sorted T cell fraction (not recorded which). These TCRs come from a male donor aged 5-30 years with ankylosing spondylitis or in good health (not recorded which).

Many counts were recorded for this clonotype. The genes are TRBV12-3 or TRBV12-4 and TRBJ1-1, with 7 bases aligning to TRBD1. Trimming removed 7 bases from V and 8 bases from J; junction bases left unmatched: 10. The CDR3 loop spans 13 amino acids. CDR3 DNA sequence: TGTGCCAGCACCTCGGGGACAGTAAACGAAGCTTTCTTT. Encoded protein: CASTSGTVNEAFF.

V is TRBV4-2 and J is TRBJ2-7, with D possibly TRBD1 on 6 matching bases. Germline CDR1 reads LGHNA; CDR2 reads YNFKEQ. With 0 bases removed from V and 0 bases from J, the gap between germline ends came to 15 bases. This CDR3 is built from 17 residues. The CDR3 here is CASSQDRFDRSSYEQYF. CDR3 nucleotide sequence: TGTGCCAGCAGCCAAGACCGTTTCGACAGGTCCTCCTACGAGCAGTACTTC.

The table lists this clonotype with many counts. V usage is TRBV20-1 and J usage is TRBJ2-7; the match to TRBD2 covers 8 bases. In germline, CDR1 is DFQATT, CDR2 SNEGSKA (reference sequence). The CDR3 is made up of 11 amino acids. In DNA form, the CDR3 reads TGCAGCGCTCGGGGGGGATACGAGCAGTACTTC. Protein: CSARGGYEQYF.

At least ten counts were recorded for this clonotype. The V and J genes are TRBV11-1 and TRBJ1-3; D call uncertain. The V end lost 5 bases, the J end lost 2 bases, and 16 bases lay between the germline ends. Germline values: CDR1 SGHAT, CDR2 FQDESV (reference sequence). This CDR3 is 16 amino acids long. The CDR3, as DNA: TGTGCCAGCAGCCCCTCGGACTTTCGGCCTGGAAACACCATATATTTT. Residues: CASSPSDFRPGNTIYF.

Ten or more counts support this clonotype. The V and J genes are TRBV6-5 and TRBJ1-2, with no clear D. The CDR3 loop spans 13 amino acids. Trimming took off 8 bases at V and 5 bases at J, with 15 bases between the two ends. From germline, CDR1 is MNHEY and CDR2 SVGAGI. The CDR3 DNA is TGTGCCAGCCTGGGGTCTGACCCTTATGGCTACACCTTC. It encodes CASLGSDPYGYTF.

This clonotype was observed many times. The genes are TRBV2 and TRBJ2-6, with a tentative D call TRBD1 (5 bases). V lost 5 bases, J lost 2 bases, and 10 bases lay in between. Germline lookup yields CDR1 SNHLY and CDR2 FYNNEI. The CDR3 is 15 amino acids. The CDR3 DNA follows: TGTGCCAGCAGTAACAGGCGTACTGGGGCCAACGTCCTGACTTTC. Protein product: CASSNRRTGANVLTF.

In its sample, this clonotype was seen many times. The V call is TRBV4-1, the J call TRBJ2-3, with TRBD2 identical over 11 bases. The junction had 8 bases not matched to a gene; V was cut back by 0 bases and J by 6 bases. This CDR3 has 17 residues. Germline values: CDR1 MGHRA, CDR2 YSYEKL. In DNA form, the CDR3 reads TGCGCCAGCAGCCAAGATACTAGCGGGAGCCTTTTGGATACGCAGTATTTT. This encodes CASSQDTSGSLLDTQYF.

Only a few counts were recorded for this clonotype. This rearrangement joins TRBV7-9 to TRBJ2-1; D not resolved. CDR3 size: 11 residues. V lost 6 bases, J lost 10 bases, and 10 bases lay in between. Germline V gene sequence: CDR1 SEHNR, CDR2 FQNEAQ (reference sequence). In DNA form, the CDR3 reads TGTGCCAGCAGTTCGATGGGCGAGCAGTTCTTC. Its protein is CASSSMGEQFF.

This clonotype has at least ten counts. The V call is TRBV2, the J call TRBJ1-1, with D perhaps TRBD1 (5 bases). This CDR3 has 13 residues. V was pared by 7 bases and J by 7 bases, with 16 bases between. Germline assignment: CDR1 SNHLY and CDR2 FYNNEI. The CDR3 sequence is CASTPGGRDEAFF. Written as DNA, the CDR3 is TGTGCCAGCACTCCGGGGGGGAGGGATGAAGCTTTCTTT.

This clonotype was found many times. The V call is TRBV5-1, the J call TRBJ1-4; TRBD1 aligns across 8 bases. Looked up from germline, CDR1 is SGHRS and CDR2 is YFSETQ. After removal of 2 bases from V and 7 bases from J, the junction contained 4 bases not matched to a gene. The CDR3 is made up of 14 amino acids. This CDR3 reads CASSFDRGGEKLFF. The DNA for the CDR3 is TGCGCCAGCAGCTTCGACAGGGGCGGTGAAAAACTGTTTTTT.

In this sample, this clonotype turned up many times. The rearrangement uses TRBV24-1 and TRBJ2-1; D possibly corresponds to TRBD2 (6 bases). This CDR3 is 15 amino acids long. Germline values: CDR1 KGHDR, CDR2 SFDVKD. V was cut by 4 bases and J by 4 bases, with 13 bases left in between. The CDR3 loop reads CATSDWGLSYNEQFF. The CDR3 nucleotides are TGTGCCACCAGTGACTGGGGACTGTCGTACAATGAGCAGTTCTTC.

Ten or more counts support this clonotype. The chain recombines TRBV5-1 with TRBJ2-3; TRBD2 matches at 12 bases. In germline, CDR1 is SGHRS, CDR2 YFSETQ. Unmatched junction bases numbered 4, after V lost 4 bases and J lost 4 bases. The CDR3 contains 15 residues. CDR3 DNA: TGCGCCAGCAGCCACGGACTAGCGGGGTCAGATACGCAGTATTTT. Translating gives CASSHGLAGSDTQYF.

This clonotype was counted at least ten times. The rearrangement joins TRBV29-1 to TRBJ2-7, with D unclear. Trimming pared 4 bases from V and 3 bases from J, leaving 7 bases between. Per the germline V gene, CDR1 is SQVTM and CDR2 is ANQGSEA. The CDR3 is 11 residues long. CDR3 sequence reads: CSVGESYEQYF. As DNA, the CDR3 is TGCAGCGTTGGTGAAAGCTACGAGCAGTACTTC.

The chain is built from TRBV12-3 or TRBV12-4 and TRBJ1-5, with 8 bases aligning to TRBD1. CDR3 length equals 15 residues. Germline trimming cut 1 base from V and 7 bases from J; bases unmatched to any gene: 6. The CDR3 reads CASSLVRGLGQPQHF. CDR3 bases: TGTGCCAGCAGTTTAGTCAGGGGGCTTGGACAGCCCCAGCATTTT.

This clonotype occurred many times. The chain links TRBV4-2 to TRBJ2-3, with D uncertain. This CDR3 comprises 15 residues. CDR1 and CDR2 from the germline V gene are LGHNA and YNFKEQ. The V and J ends lost 4 bases and 0 bases respectively, with 11 bases between them. The CDR3 DNA reads as TGTGCCAGCAGCCCCGGTGCGTTTAGCACAGATACGCAGTATTTT. This gives the protein CASSPGAFSTDTQYF.

This clonotype has a count of ten or more. This chain uses TRBV29-1 with TRBJ2-7; D not resolved. Trimming removed 5 bases from V and 5 bases from J, with 19 bases in between. Germline values: CDR1 SQVTM, CDR2 ANQGSEA. This CDR3 has 14 residues. CDR3 bases: TGCAGCGTTCAAAACATACCGCGGAGCAACGAGCAGTACTTC. Its protein is CSVQNIPRSNEQYF.

At least ten counts were recorded for this clonotype. This chain connects TRBV4-3 to TRBJ1-1; D is unclear. This CDR3 has 15 amino acids. CDR1 and CDR2 from the germline V gene are LGHNA and YSLEER. The V and J ends lost 0 bases and 1 base respectively, with 9 bases between them. This CDR3 is CASSQEGWGNTEAFF. DNA for the CDR3: TGCGCCAGCAGCCAAGAAGGGTGGGGGAACACTGAAGCTTTCTTT.

V usage is TRBV18 and J usage is TRBJ2-3; D may be TRBD2 (6 bases). V lost 4 bases and J 6 bases, leaving 17 bases between the germline ends. CDR3 size: 15 residues. Germline loops: CDR1 KGHSH, CDR2 LQKENI. DNA of the CDR3: TGTGCCAGCTCACAGGGACTCGCTCGTTCGGATACGCAGTATTTT. This sequence encodes CASSQGLARSDTQYF.

The table lists this clonotype with many counts. The V call is TRBV12-3 or TRBV12-4, the J call TRBJ1-1, with 7 bases lining up with TRBD1. The V gene end was trimmed by 4 bases and the J gene end by 10 bases; junction bases not matched to a gene: 9. The CDR3 covers 13 residues. DNA for the CDR3: TGTGCCAGCAGTTCCCCCCCCTCAGGGGGAGCTTTCTTT. It encodes CASSSPPSGGAFF.

The chain joins TRBV7-6 to TRBJ2-3; D is unclear. CDR1 and CDR2 from the germline V gene are SGHVS and FNYEAQ. The CDR3 consists of 15 residues. V lost 1 base to trimming and J lost 5 bases, with 13 bases between them. This CDR3 reads CASSLGASTLDTQYF. CDR3 DNA sequence: TGTGCCAGCAGCTTAGGCGCCTCAACCCTAGATACGCAGTATTTT.

This clonotype was recorded many times. This rearrangement joins TRBV21-1 to TRBJ2-2. TRBV21-1 constitutes a pseudogene. The CDR3 extends over 14 amino acids. CDR3 sequence: CASSNSANTGELFF. The DNA for the CDR3 is TGTGCCAGCAGCAACAGTGCCAACACCGGGGAGCTGTTTTTT.